Each of the 26 T cell receptor beta chains below was sequenced from the same sample in a study of blood T cells in healthy people across ages. Then a second PCR, running roughly 7 to 11 cycles, was carried out with a sample-barcoded 5' primer and a J-beta primer mix. Using its own MiXCR run on the 5' RACE reads, TCRdb lists one record per CDR3 protein. The table includes roughly 680,000 distinct CDR3 sequences, roughly 21% detected once. The sequenced sample consisted of blood. The receptor source for this set is an older man in good health.

A few counts support this clonotype. The rearrangement joins TRBV9 to TRBJ2-6; a possible D gene is TRBD1 (6 bases). V was pared by 3 bases and J by 5 bases, with 21 bases between. Per the germline V gene, CDR1 is SGDLS and CDR2 is YYNGEE. This CDR3 contains 18 residues. The CDR3 loop is CASSARQEQRPWANVLTF. In DNA form, the CDR3 reads TGTGCCAGCAGCGCACGACAGGAACAACGGCCCTGGGCCAACGTCCTGACTTTC. Full variable domain (rest looked up from reference TRBV9 and TRBJ2-6): DSGVTQTPKHLITATGQRVTLRCSPRSGDLSVYWYQQSLDQGLQFLIQYYNGEERAKGNILERFSAQQFPDLHSELNLSSLELGDSALYFCASSARQEQRPWANVLTFGAGSRLTVL.

The chain couples TRBV6-2 or TRBV6-3 to TRBJ1-5; TRBD1 might be the D (5 bases). The germline V gene has CDR1 MNHEY and CDR2 SVGEGT. The CDR3 covers 14 residues. V lost 8 bases and J lost 0, with 11 bases in between. CDR3 in DNA: TGTGCCAGCGTGGGACGGAATAGCAATCAGCCCCAGCATTTT. It yields the protein CASVGRNSNQPQHF.

The chain employs TRBV4-2 and TRBJ1-1; possibly TRBD1 for D (5 bases). V lost 5 bases and J lost 2, with 15 bases in between. The CDR3 is 15 amino acids. The germline gives CDR1 LGHNA, CDR2 YNFKEQ. CDR3 DNA: TGTGCCAGCAGCATATCTCGGGACCTAAACACTGAAGCTTTCTTT. Its translation is CASSISRDLNTEAFF.

The chain carries TRBV28 and TRBJ2-7; 10 bases are shared with TRBD2. The germline CDR1 and CDR2 sequences are MDHEN and SYDVKM. V shed 7 bases and J 0 bases; nucleotides not matched to a gene: 9. CDR3 length equals 16 residues. For the CDR3, the DNA is TGTGCCAGCACCCAGTGGACTAGCGGAGTCTCCTACGAGCAGTACTTC. Translating gives CASTQWTSGVSYEQYF.

This clonotype was detected a few times. The chain couples TRBV28 to TRBJ2-1; a possible D gene is TRBD2 (6 bases). The CDR3 totals 14 residues. The ends were cut back, 6 bases at V and 9 bases at J, with 18 bases in the middle. Germline V lookup: CDR1 MDHEN, CDR2 SYDVKM. In nucleotides, the CDR3 is TGTGCCAGCAGAAAAGGAGGGCCGGTCGGTGAGCAGTTCTTC. Protein sequence: CASRKGGPVGEQFF.

This clonotype was recorded a few times. The chain carries TRBV10-3 and TRBJ2-1, with TRBD2 identical over 9 bases. The trim removed 0 bases at V and 7 bases at J, leaving 4 bases unmatched. Germline values: CDR1 ENHRY, CDR2 SYGVKD. The CDR3 consists of 15 residues. The CDR3 here is CAISESGTSGNEQFF. The CDR3, as DNA: TGTGCCATCAGTGAGTCCGGAACTAGCGGGAATGAGCAGTTCTTC.

V and J are TRBV10-1 and TRBJ2-7; 9 bases fit TRBD2. The CDR3 consists of 14 residues. The J segment lost 2 bases and the V segment lost 3 bases, leaving 2 bases of the junction unmatched. Germline V lookup: CDR1 WNHNN, CDR2 SYGVQD (reference sequence). As DNA, the CDR3 is TGCGCCAGCAGTGAAATAGCGGGAGCCTACGAGCAGTACTTC. This translates into CASSEIAGAYEQYF.

This clonotype was observed a few times. The chain carries TRBV28 and TRBJ2-7, with TRBD1 matching 8 bases. This CDR3 has 12 amino acids. CDR1 is MDHEN, CDR2 SYDVKM, per germline. V gave up 8 bases and J gave up 2 bases; unmatched junction bases: 2. This CDR3 is CASAGQAYEQYF. CDR3 coding DNA: TGTGCCAGCGCGGGACAGGCCTACGAGCAGTACTTC.

This clonotype turned up a few times. The chain joins TRBV5-1 to TRBJ2-7; 10 bases fit TRBD1. The germline V gene encodes CDR1 SGHRS and CDR2 YFSETQ. The CDR3 sequence is 15 residues long. J lost 5 bases, V lost 4 bases, and 9 bases had no gene match. CDR3 DNA sequence: TGCGCCAGCAGCCCAATTCCCGGGACAGGGGACGAGCAGTACTTC. This sequence encodes CASSPIPGTGDEQYF.

This clonotype has more than one count but fewer than ten. This chain uses TRBV7-9 with TRBJ1-4; no clear D gene. CDR1 and CDR2 from the germline V gene are SEHNR and FQNEAQ (reference sequence). The CDR3 loop spans 15 amino acids. V lost 2 bases and J lost 0, with 7 bases in between. CDR3 sequence: CASSLRAATNEKLFF. The CDR3 region has the DNA TGTGCCAGCAGCTTACGCGCAGCAACTAATGAAAAACTGTTTTTT.

This clonotype was seen repeatedly, ten times or more. The gene calls are TRBV3-1 and TRBJ2-1; 8 nucleotides align to TRBD2. Per the germline V gene, CDR1 is LGHDT and CDR2 is YNNKEL (reference sequence). V lost 3 bases to trimming and J lost 2 bases; unmatched junction nucleotides: 12. The CDR3 consists of 18 residues. The CDR3 bases are TGTGCCAGCAGCCATTCCGCTGAGCGGGAGTTTACCTACAATGAGCAGTTCTTC. As protein: CASSHSAEREFTYNEQFF.

The CDR3 region has the DNA TGCAGCGTTGAAGATCTGGGCGGGAGGCTCTCCGAGCAGTACTTC. It encodes CSVEDLGGRLSEQYF. The gene calls are TRBV29-1 and TRBJ2-7, with 8 bases that match TRBD2. V gave up 0 bases and J gave up 6 bases; unmatched junction bases: 10. The CDR3 extends over 15 amino acids. Germline V gene lookup returns CDR1 SQVTM and CDR2 ANQGSEA.

The chain recombines TRBV15 with TRBJ1-3; 8 nucleotides line up with TRBD1. CDR3 length equals 14 residues. Per the germline V gene, CDR1 is LNHNV and CDR2 is YYDKDF (reference sequence). Trimming cost V 4 bases and J 2 bases; bases outside gene matches: 1. CDR3 region: CATSKTGAGNTIYF. The CDR3 nucleotides are TGTGCCACCAGCAAGACAGGGGCTGGAAACACCATATATTTT.

This clonotype has only a few counts. J is TRBJ2-5 and V is TRBV7-9; TRBD2 aligns across 7 bases. The DNA matches TRBJ2-1 better at its end, which makes the J call doubtful. Germline V gene lookup returns CDR1 SEHNR and CDR2 FQNEAQ (reference sequence). The CDR3 contains 16 residues. CDR3 in amino acids: CASSSSGTKSYNEQFF. In nucleotides, the CDR3 is TGTGCCAGCAGCTCCTCCGGGACTAAAAGCTACAATGAGCAGTTCTTC.

The rearrangement joins TRBV15 to TRBJ1-5, with D uncertain. V was trimmed by 0 bases and J by 0 bases, leaving 12 bases between them. CDR3 size: 17 residues. The germline V gene has CDR1 LNHNV and CDR2 YYDKDF (reference sequence). In DNA, the CDR3 is TGTGCCACCAGCAGAGATGGGCCACCTTATAGCAATCAGCCCCAGCATTTT. The encoded protein is CATSRDGPPYSNQPQHF. The full variable domain, rest sourced from reference TRBV15 and TRBJ1-5, is DAMVIQNPRYQVTQFGKPVTLSCSQTLNHNVMYWYQQKSSQAPKLLFHYYDKDFNNEADTPDNFQSRRPNTSFCFLDIRSPGLGDTAMYLCATSRDGPPYSNQPQHFGDGTRLSIL.

This clonotype was seen a few times. J is TRBJ2-2 and V is TRBV27; possibly TRBD1 or TRBD2 for D (5 bases each). Germline V gives CDR1 MNHEY, CDR2 SMNVEV (reference sequence). Trimming stripped 6 bases from V and 3 bases from J, with 11 bases between. CDR3 length: 14 amino acids. The CDR3 loop is CASSWDRYTGELFF. The CDR3 nucleotides read TGTGCCAGCAGCTGGGACCGATACACCGGGGAGCTGTTTTTT.

This clonotype was found a few times. The CDR3 loop is CASSLSGIGSQETQYF. The CDR3 nucleotides are TGTGCCAGCAGTTTATCGGGGATAGGCTCCCAAGAGACCCAGTACTTC. The chain uses TRBV27 and TRBJ2-5; no firm D call. This CDR3 has 16 amino acids. CDR1 is MNHEY and CDR2 is SMNVEV in the germline V gene (reference sequence). V dropped 0 bases and J dropped 1 base, with 12 bases sitting between them.

The chain couples TRBV6-2 or TRBV6-3 to TRBJ1-1; D unresolved. V was clipped by 5 bases and J by 5 bases, with 15 bases between them. The CDR3 length is 14 residues. CDR1 and CDR2 (germline): MNHEY, SVGEGT. CDR3 sequence: CASSRNIERTEAFF. As DNA, the CDR3 is TGTGCCAGCAGTCGTAACATCGAAAGGACTGAAGCTTTCTTT.

This clonotype showed up many times. This sequence joins TRBV29-1 and TRBJ2-5; D gene ambiguous. The DNA end lines up better with TRBJ2-1; the J call may be wrong. This CDR3 spans 11 amino acids. Germline CDR1 reads SQVTM; CDR2 reads ANQGSEA. The DNA for the CDR3 is TGCAGCGTTGCACAACGGCGCGAGCAGTTCTTC. As protein: CSVAQRREQFF.

This clonotype came up a few times. CDR3 DNA: TGTGCCAGCGGAGGACAGGGGTACAATGAGCAGTTCTTC. Translated, it gives CASGGQGYNEQFF. The gene calls are TRBV6-1 and TRBJ2-1, with 9 bases that match TRBD1. The CDR3 runs 13 residues. Unmatched junction bases numbered 3, after V lost 8 bases and J lost 4 bases. Per the germline V gene, CDR1 is MNHNS and CDR2 is SASEGT.

In this sample, this clonotype turned up a few times. The V call is TRBV5-1, the J call TRBJ2-3; no definite D call. The CDR3 contains 15 residues. Germline-derived CDR1 and CDR2 are SGHRS and YFSETQ. Deletions cut 0 bases from V and 2 bases from J, with 10 bases between. For the CDR3, the DNA is TGCGCCAGCAGCTTGGAACAGTTTAACACAGATACGCAGTATTTT. Its translation is CASSLEQFNTDTQYF.

This chain joins TRBV4-1 and TRBJ2-2, with a weak D call TRBD2 (5 bases). CDR3 length: 14 residues. V lost 4 bases and J lost 6, with 12 bases in between. The V gene's germline CDR1 is MGHRA and CDR2 YSYEKL. The CDR3 DNA reads as TGCGCCAGCAGCCTTCCGGGAACCCCCGGGGAGCTGTTTTTT. This gives the protein CASSLPGTPGELFF.

The rearrangement links TRBV2 to TRBJ2-6; 11 bases are shared with TRBD1. This CDR3 is 16 amino acids long. V lost 7 bases and J lost 3; bases outside the gene matches: 5. The germline gives CDR1 SNHLY, CDR2 FYNNEI. CDR3 in amino acids: CASTTGQGVGANVLTF. The CDR3 coding sequence is TGTGCCAGCACAACGGGACAGGGGGTTGGGGCCAACGTCCTGACTTTC.

The V gene is TRBV14, the J gene TRBJ2-3, with a possible D match to TRBD2 (6 bases). Germline CDR1 reads SGHDN; CDR2 reads FVKESK. V was pared by 4 bases and J by 3 bases, with 14 bases between. The CDR3 extends over 15 amino acids. The chain's CDR3 is CASSPGATSTDTQYF. CDR3 bases: TGTGCCAGCAGCCCGGGAGCAACTAGTACAGATACGCAGTATTTT.

In its sample, this clonotype was seen a few times. The chain combines TRBV20-1 with TRBJ2-7; the match to TRBD1 covers 10 bases. The germline gives CDR1 DFQATT, CDR2 SNEGSKA (reference sequence). The CDR3 runs to 13 residues. The V gene end was trimmed by 1 base and the J gene end by 4 bases; junction bases not matched to a gene: 1. The CDR3 spells CSARGGQGYEQYF. CDR3 nucleotide sequence: TGCAGTGCTAGAGGGGGACAGGGGTACGAGCAGTACTTC.

This clonotype has ten or more counts. The chain is built from TRBV24-1 and TRBJ2-1; D uncertain. V was pared by 4 bases and J by 10 bases, with 13 bases between. CDR1 is KGHDR and CDR2 is SFDVKD in the germline V gene. The CDR3 has 13 residues. The CDR3 sequence: CATSDPSAQEQFF. The CDR3 DNA is TGTGCCACCAGTGACCCCTCCGCCCAGGAGCAGTTCTTC.